These T cell receptor beta chains were read from a single sample in a study of T cells in tumors after PD-1 blockade. TCRdb's table, derived via immunoSEQ multiplex PCR, lists solely in-frame clones and lacks some. The sample carries fewer than 40,000 clones, roughly four fifths recorded once. Source: PBMCs, taken after anti-PD-1 treatment. The origin of the receptors is a human donor with basal cell carcinoma. The CDR3 runs from the conserved cysteine through the conserved F or W. The order of the fields is J gene, V gene, D gene, clone size, CDR3 DNA, CDR3 protein. A D gene is named only where the DNA matches it firmly. For some rows the clone size is stated as once, few or many, or as a class when expanded; others skip it.

j_call: TRBJ2-5
v_call: TRBV11-1
d_call: -
clone_size: -
cdr3_nt: TGTGCCAGCAGCTTCAGCGTGGGGTCCCAAGAGACCCAGTACTTC
cdr3_aa: CASSFSVGSQETQYF

j_call: TRBJ2-7
v_call: TRBV6-6
d_call: TRBD1
clone_size: -
cdr3_nt: TGTGCCAGCAGGCAGACAGGGGGCGAGGTTTATGAGCAGTACTTC
cdr3_aa: CASRQTGGEVYEQYF

j_call: TRBJ2-6
v_call: TRBV7-3
d_call: -
clone_size: -
cdr3_nt: TGTGCCAGCAGCCCGACGGGAGTTACTGGGGCCAACGTCCTGACTTTC
cdr3_aa: CASSPTGVTGANVLTF

j_call: TRBJ1-2
v_call: TRBV11-3
d_call: -
clone_size: -
cdr3_nt: TGTGCCAGCAGCTGGGGGTCAGGGGCCCAGACCCATGGCTACACCTTC
cdr3_aa: CASSWGSGAQTHGYTF

j_call: TRBJ2-1
v_call: TRBV19
d_call: -
clone_size: -
cdr3_nt: TGTGCCAGTAGTAAAGTTGGGGGAGCGGAGCAGTTCTTC
cdr3_aa: CASSKVGGAEQFF

j_call: TRBJ1-3
v_call: TRBV15
d_call: -
clone_size: -
cdr3_nt: TGTGCCACCAGCAGAGATTCGTCGCGGATCGGAAACACCATATATTTT
cdr3_aa: CATSRDSSRIGNTIYF

j_call: TRBJ1-1
v_call: TRBV7-2
d_call: -
clone_size: -
cdr3_nt: TGTGCCAGCAGCTTAGCGGCGCAGGTCGGGACTGAAGCTTTCTTT
cdr3_aa: CASSLAAQVGTEAFF

j_call: TRBJ2-7
v_call: TRBV3-1/TRBV3-2
d_call: -
clone_size: -
cdr3_nt: TGTGCCAGCAGCCAAAGGGTGGGGGGATACGAGCAGTACTTC
cdr3_aa: CASSQRVGGYEQYF

j_call: TRBJ1-1
v_call: TRBV11-3
d_call: -
clone_size: -
cdr3_nt: TGTGCCAGCAGCCCCCCTGGGGGCCCCGGCAGCACTGAAGCTTTCTTT
cdr3_aa: CASSPPGGPGSTEAFF

j_call: TRBJ2-7
v_call: TRBV6-2/TRBV6-3
d_call: -
clone_size: few
cdr3_nt: TGTGCCAGCAGTTACGCCGGACTATCATACGAGCAGTACTTC
cdr3_aa: CASSYAGLSYEQYF

j_call: TRBJ2-1
v_call: TRBV12-3/TRBV12-4
d_call: -
clone_size: -
cdr3_nt: TGTGCCAGCAGCACGGACTCCTACAATGAGCAGTTCTTC
cdr3_aa: CASSTDSYNEQFF